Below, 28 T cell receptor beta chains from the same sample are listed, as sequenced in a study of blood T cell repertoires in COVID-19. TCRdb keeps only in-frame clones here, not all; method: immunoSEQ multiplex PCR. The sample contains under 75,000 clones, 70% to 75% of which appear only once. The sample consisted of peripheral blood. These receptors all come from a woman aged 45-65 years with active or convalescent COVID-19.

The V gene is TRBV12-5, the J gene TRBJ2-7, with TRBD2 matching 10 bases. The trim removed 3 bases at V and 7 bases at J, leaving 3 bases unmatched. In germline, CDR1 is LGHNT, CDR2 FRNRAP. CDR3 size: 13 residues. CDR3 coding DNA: TGTGCTAGTGGTTTCAGCGGGAGGGGTGAGCAGTACTTC. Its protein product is CASGFSGRGEQYF. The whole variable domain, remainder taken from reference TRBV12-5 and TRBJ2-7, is DARVTQTPRHKVTEMGQEVTMRCQPILGHNTVFWYRQTMMQGLELLAYFRNRAPLDDSGMPKDRFSAEMPDATLATLKIQPSEPRDSAVYFCASGFSGRGEQYFGPGTRLTVT.

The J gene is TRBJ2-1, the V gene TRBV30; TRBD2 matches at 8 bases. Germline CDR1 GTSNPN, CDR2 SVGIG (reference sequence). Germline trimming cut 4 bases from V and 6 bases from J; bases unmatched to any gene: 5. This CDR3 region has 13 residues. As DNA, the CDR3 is TGTGCCTGGACCAGCGGGAGCGGCAATGAGCAGTTCTTC. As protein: CAWTSGSGNEQFF. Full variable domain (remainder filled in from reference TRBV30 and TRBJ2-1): SQTIHQWPATLVQPVGSPLSLECTVEGTSNPNLYWYRQAAGRGLQLLFYSVGIGQISSEVPQNLSASRPQDRQFILSSKKLLLSDSGFYLCAWTSGSGNEQFFGPGTRLTVL.

CDR3 protein: CASSQRLSEAEKLFF. CDR3 sequence (DNA): TGTGCCAGCAGCCAACGGCTTTCGGAGGCGGAAAAACTGTTTTTT. The chain employs TRBV7-9 and TRBJ1-4; D gene ambiguous. The germline gives CDR1 SEHNR, CDR2 FQNEAQ (reference sequence). The CDR3 covers 15 residues. Trimming left V 5 bases short and J 8 bases short, with 18 bases between.

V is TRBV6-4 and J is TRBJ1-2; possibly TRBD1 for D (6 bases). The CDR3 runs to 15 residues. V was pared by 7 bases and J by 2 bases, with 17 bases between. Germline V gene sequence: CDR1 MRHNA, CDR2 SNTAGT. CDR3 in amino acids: CASTGRTDANYGYTF. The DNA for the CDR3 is TGTGCCAGCACCGGCCGGACAGACGCCAACTATGGCTACACCTTC.

CDR3 coding DNA: TGTGCCAGCAGCGTAGCCGTACAGGGACCCCACGAGCAGTACTTC. This codes for CASSVAVQGPHEQYF. This rearrangement joins TRBV9 to TRBJ2-7; D is perhaps TRBD1 (6 bases). V shed 0 bases and J shed 5 bases, with 15 bases lying between them. This CDR3 has 15 amino acids. Germline V gene data show CDR1 as SGDLS and CDR2 as YYNGEE.

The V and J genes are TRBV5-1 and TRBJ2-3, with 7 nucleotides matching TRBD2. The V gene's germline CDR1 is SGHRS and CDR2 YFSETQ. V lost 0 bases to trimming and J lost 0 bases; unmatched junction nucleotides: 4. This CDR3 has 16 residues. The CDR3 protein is CASSLASGASTDTQYF. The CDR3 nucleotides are TGCGCCAGCAGCTTGGCTAGCGGAGCTAGCACAGATACGCAGTATTTT.

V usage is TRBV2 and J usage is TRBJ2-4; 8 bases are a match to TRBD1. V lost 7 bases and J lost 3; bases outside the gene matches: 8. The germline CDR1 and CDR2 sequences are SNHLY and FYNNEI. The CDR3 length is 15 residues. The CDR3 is CASKRSTGDKNIQYF. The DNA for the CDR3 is TGTGCCAGCAAAAGATCGACAGGGGACAAAAACATTCAGTACTTC.

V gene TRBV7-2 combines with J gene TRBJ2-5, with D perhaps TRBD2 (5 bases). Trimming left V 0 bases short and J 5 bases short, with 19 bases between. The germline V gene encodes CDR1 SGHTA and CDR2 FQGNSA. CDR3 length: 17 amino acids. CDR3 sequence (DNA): TGTGCCAGCAGCTTAGCGCAGATCTACGGGGATAGGGAGACCCAGTACTTC. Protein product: CASSLAQIYGDRETQYF.

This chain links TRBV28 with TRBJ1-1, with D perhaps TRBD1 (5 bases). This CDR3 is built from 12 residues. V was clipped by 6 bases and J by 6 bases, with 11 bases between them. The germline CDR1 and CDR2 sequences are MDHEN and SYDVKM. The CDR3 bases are TGTGCCAGCAGAGGAGGGGCGTCTGAAGCTTTCTTT. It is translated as CASRGGASEAFF.

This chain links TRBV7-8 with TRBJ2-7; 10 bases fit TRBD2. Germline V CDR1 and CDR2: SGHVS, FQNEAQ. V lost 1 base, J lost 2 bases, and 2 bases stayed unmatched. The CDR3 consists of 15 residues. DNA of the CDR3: TGTGCCAGCAGCTTAGATAGCGGGGGGACCTACGAGCAGTACTTC. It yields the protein CASSLDSGGTYEQYF.

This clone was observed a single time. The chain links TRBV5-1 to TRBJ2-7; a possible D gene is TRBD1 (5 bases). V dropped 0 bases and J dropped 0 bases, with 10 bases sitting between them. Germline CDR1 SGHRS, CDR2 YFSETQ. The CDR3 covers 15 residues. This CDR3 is CASSLVQGVSYEQYF. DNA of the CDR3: TGCGCCAGCAGCTTGGTCCAGGGCGTCTCCTACGAGCAGTACTTC.

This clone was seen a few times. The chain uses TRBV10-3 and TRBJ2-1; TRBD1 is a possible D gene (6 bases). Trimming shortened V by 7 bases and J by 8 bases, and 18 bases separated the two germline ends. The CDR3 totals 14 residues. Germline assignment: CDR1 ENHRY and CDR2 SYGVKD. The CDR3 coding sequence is TGTGCCATCAAGGGTGGGGCAGGGGTCTATGAGCAGTTCTTC. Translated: CAIKGGAGVYEQFF.

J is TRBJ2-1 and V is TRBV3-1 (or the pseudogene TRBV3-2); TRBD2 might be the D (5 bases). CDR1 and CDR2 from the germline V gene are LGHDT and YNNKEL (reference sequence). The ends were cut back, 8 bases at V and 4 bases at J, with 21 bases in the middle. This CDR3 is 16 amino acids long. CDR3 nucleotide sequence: TGTGCCAGCGTGCCTGGCGGGCCGAACAATTACAATGAGCAGTTCTTC. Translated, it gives CASVPGGPNNYNEQFF.

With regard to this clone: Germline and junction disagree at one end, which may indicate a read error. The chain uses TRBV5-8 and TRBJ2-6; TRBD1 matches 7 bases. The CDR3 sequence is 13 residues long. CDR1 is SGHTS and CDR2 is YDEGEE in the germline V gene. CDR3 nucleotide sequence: TGTGCCAGCAGCTTGGAACAGGGGTCCTCCTCGTCTTTC. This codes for CASSLEQGSSSSF.

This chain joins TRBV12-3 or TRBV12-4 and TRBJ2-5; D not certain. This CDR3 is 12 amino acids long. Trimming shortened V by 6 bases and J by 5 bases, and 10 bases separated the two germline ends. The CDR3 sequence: CASSQWAETQYF. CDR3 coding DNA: TGTGCCAGCAGCCAATGGGCCGAGACCCAGTACTTC.

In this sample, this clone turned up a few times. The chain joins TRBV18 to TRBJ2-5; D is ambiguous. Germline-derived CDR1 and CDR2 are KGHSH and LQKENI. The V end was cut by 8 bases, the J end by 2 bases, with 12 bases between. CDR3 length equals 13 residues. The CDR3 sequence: CASTETEQETQYF. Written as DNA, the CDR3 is TGTGCCAGCACGGAGACGGAACAAGAGACCCAGTACTTC.

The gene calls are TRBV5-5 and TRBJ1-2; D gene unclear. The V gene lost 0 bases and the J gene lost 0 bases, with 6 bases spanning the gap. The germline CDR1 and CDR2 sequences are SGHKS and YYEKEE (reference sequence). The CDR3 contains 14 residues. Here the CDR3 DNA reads TGTGCCAGCAGCTTGGCCGGAGCTAACTATGGCTACACCTTC. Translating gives CASSLAGANYGYTF.

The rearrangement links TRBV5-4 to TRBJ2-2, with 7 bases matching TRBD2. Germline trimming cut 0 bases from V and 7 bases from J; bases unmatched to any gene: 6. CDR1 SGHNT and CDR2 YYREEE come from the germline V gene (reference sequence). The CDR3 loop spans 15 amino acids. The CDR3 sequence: CASSLDLREHGELFF. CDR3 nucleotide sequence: TGTGCCAGCAGCTTGGATTTGCGGGAGCACGGGGAGCTGTTTTTT.

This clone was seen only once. In DNA form, the CDR3 reads TGTGCCAGCAGCCCTAGACAGGGGGACAATGAGCAGTTCTTC. Protein: CASSPRQGDNEQFF. V and J are TRBV9 and TRBJ2-1; 9 positions match TRBD1. CDR1 SGDLS and CDR2 YYNGEE come from the germline V gene. Trimming cost V 4 bases and J 5 bases; bases outside gene matches: 4. The CDR3 is 14 residues long. Full variable domain (remainder filled in from reference TRBV9 and TRBJ2-1): DSGVTQTPKHLITATGQRVTLRCSPRSGDLSVYWYQQSLDQGLQFLIQYYNGEERAKGNILERFSAQQFPDLHSELNLSSLELGDSALYFCASSPRQGDNEQFFGPGTRLTVL.

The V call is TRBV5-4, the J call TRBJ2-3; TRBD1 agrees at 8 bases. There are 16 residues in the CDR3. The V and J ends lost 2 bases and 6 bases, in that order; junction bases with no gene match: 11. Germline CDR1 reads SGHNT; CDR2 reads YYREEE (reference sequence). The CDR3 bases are TGTGCCAGCAGCTTCAGCCAAGGACAGGGATCGGATACGCAGTATTTT. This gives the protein CASSFSQGQGSDTQYF. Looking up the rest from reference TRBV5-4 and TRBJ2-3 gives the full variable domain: ETGVTQSPTHLIKTRGQQVTLRCSSQSGHNTVSWYQQALGQGPQFIFQYYREEENGRGNFPPRFSGLQFPNYSSELNVNALELDDSALYLCASSFSQGQGSDTQYFGPGTRLTVL.

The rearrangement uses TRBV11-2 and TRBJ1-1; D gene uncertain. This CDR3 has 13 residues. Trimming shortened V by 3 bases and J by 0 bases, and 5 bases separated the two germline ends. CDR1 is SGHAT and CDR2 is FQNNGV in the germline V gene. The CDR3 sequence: CASSFNMNTEAFF. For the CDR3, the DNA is TGTGCCAGCAGCTTCAACATGAACACTGAAGCTTTCTTT.

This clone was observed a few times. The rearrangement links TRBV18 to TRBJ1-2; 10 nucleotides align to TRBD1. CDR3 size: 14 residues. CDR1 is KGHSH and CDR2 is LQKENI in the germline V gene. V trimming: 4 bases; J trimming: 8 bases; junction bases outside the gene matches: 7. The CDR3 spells CASSRDRGGRGYTF. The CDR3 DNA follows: TGTGCCAGCTCACGGGACAGGGGAGGACGCGGCTACACCTTC.

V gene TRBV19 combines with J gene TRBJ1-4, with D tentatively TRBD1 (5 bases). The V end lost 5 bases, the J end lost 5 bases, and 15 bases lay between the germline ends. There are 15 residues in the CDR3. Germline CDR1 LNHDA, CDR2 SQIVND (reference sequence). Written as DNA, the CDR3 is TGTGCCAGTAGTCCCTGGGGCCATGGCAATGAAAAACTGTTTTTT. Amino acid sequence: CASSPWGHGNEKLFF.

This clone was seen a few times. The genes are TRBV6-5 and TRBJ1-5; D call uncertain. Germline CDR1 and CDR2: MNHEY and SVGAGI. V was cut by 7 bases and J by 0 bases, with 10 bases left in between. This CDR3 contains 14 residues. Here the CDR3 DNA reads TGTGCCAGCAAAGCGGGGTATAGCAATCAGCCCCAGCATTTT. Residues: CASKAGYSNQPQHF.

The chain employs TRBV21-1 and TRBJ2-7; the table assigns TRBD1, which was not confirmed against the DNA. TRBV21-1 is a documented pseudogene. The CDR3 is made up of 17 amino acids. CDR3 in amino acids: CASSIKPGTGSSYEQYF. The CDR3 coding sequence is TGTGCCAGCAGCATAAAACCCGGGACAGGGAGTTCCTACGAGCAGTACTTC.

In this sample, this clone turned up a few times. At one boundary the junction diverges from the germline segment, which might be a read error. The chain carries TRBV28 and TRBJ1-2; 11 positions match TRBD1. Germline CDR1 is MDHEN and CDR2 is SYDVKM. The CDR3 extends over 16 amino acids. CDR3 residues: CASSSPTPGQGGTVSF. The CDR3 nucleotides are TGTGCCAGCAGTTCTCCTACTCCGGGACAGGGGGGAACTGTCTCCTTC.

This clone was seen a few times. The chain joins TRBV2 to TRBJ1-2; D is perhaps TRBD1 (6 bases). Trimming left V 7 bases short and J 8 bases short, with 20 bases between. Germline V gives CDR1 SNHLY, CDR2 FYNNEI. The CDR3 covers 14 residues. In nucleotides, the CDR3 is TGTGCCAGCACCACCCTGTGGGGGGGCTGGGGCTACACCTTC. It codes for CASTTLWGGWGYTF.

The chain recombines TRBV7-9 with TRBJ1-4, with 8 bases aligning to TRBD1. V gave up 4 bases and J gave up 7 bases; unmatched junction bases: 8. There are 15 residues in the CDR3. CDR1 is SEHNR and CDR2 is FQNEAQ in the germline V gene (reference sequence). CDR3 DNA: TGTGCCAGCAGCTCGTGGACAGGGATGATTGAAAAACTGTTTTTT. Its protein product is CASSSWTGMIEKLFF.